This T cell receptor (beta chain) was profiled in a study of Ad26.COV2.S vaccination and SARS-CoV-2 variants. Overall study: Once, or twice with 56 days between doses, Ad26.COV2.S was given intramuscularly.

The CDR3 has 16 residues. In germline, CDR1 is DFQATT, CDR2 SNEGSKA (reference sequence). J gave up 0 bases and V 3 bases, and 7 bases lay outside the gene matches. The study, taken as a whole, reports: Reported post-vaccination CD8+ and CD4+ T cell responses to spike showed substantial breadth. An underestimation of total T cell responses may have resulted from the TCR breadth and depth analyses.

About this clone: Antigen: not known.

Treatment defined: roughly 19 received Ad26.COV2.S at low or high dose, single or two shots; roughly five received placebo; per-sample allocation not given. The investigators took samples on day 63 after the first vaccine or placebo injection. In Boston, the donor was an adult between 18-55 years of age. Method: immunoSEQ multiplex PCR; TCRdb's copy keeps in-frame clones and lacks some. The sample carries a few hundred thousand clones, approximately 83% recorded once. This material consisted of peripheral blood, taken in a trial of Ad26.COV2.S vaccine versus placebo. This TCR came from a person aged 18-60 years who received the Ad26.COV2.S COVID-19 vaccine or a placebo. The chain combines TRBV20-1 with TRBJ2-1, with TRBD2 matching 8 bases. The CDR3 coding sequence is TGCAGTGCTAGTCACCAGCGGGGGAGCTCCTACAATGAGCAGTTCTTC. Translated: CSASHQRGSSYNEQFF.